The 7 T cell receptor beta chains below all came from one sample that was sequenced in a study of T-cell reconstitution after alpha-beta-depleted transplantation in children. A TCRbeta library incorporating unique molecular identifiers was prepared. TCRdb reprocessed the PCR reads with MiXCR, giving one entry per CDR3 protein. Seen here are about 76,000 distinct CDR3 sequences, 14% observed once, and the top ten hold 25% to 30%. The sample in question was PBMCs, mostly from graft donor cells, obtained 180 days after TCRalphabeta/CD19-depleted stem cell transplant. The receptors here all came from a male patient aged 2-10 years who had a stem cell transplant for acute lymphoblastic leukemia, so the T cells may come from the graft donor.

This clonotype was observed a few times. This chain links TRBV7-9 with TRBJ2-7, with a possible D match to TRBD2 (5 bases). Germline V gives CDR1 SEHNR, CDR2 FQNEAQ (reference sequence). The CDR3 length is 14 residues. Trimming left V 5 bases short and J 4 bases short, with 15 bases between. CDR3 in DNA: TGTGCCAGCAGCCTGATGGTAGCGACTTACGAGCAGTACTTC. Protein product: CASSLMVATYEQYF.

The table lists this clonotype with a few counts. V is TRBV7-8 and J is TRBJ2-1; 12 bases align to TRBD2. This CDR3 comprises 15 residues. The germline V gene encodes CDR1 SGHVS and CDR2 FQNEAQ. V lost 3 bases and J lost 10; bases outside the gene matches: 7. CDR3 residues: CASSLTSGRGGEQFF. CDR3 sequence (DNA): TGTGCCAGCAGCTTGACTAGCGGGAGAGGGGGGGAGCAGTTCTTC.

This clonotype was found a few times. The V and J genes are TRBV7-9 and TRBJ2-7, with TRBD1 matching 7 bases. With 6 bases clipped from V and 2 bases from J, the junction kept 7 bases outside the gene matches. This CDR3 comprises 14 residues. Looked up from germline, CDR1 is SEHNR and CDR2 is FQNEAQ (reference sequence). The chain's CDR3 is CASRPTGFPYEQYF. For the CDR3, the DNA is TGTGCCAGCAGACCGACAGGGTTCCCCTACGAGCAGTACTTC.

The genes are TRBV21-1 and TRBJ2-3; TRBD1, the D gene given by the table, was not confirmed from the DNA. TRBV21-1 is a documented pseudogene. This CDR3 region has 20 residues. CDR3 sequence reads: CASSKALFRFGDSPTDTQYF. CDR3 sequence (DNA): TGTGCCAGCAGCAAAGCGCTTTTTCGGTTTGGAGACAGCCCCACAGATACGCAGTATTTT.

This clonotype was seen a handful of times. The junction differs from germline at one of its ends, possibly a read error. The chain recombines TRBV7-9 with TRBJ2-5, with 8 bases fitting TRBD1. Germline-derived CDR1 and CDR2 are SEHNR and FQNEAQ (reference sequence). This CDR3 has 13 amino acids. CDR3 in DNA: TGTGCCAGCAGCTTAGCCGGGGCTAGACAGGGGAACTTC. This codes for CASSLAGARQGNF. The full variable domain, its missing parts supplied by reference TRBV7-9 and TRBJ2-5, is DTGVSQNPRHKITKRGQNVTFRCDPISEHNRLYWYRQTLGQGPEFLTYFQNEAQLEKSRLLSDRFSAERPKGSFSTLEIQRTEQGDSAMYLCASSLAGARQGNFGPGTRLLVL.

The sample holds a few counts of this clonotype. The chain combines TRBV5-1 with TRBJ2-3, with 8 positions matching TRBD2. V lost 0 bases, J lost 2 bases, and 5 bases stayed unmatched. The V gene's germline CDR1 is SGHRS and CDR2 YFSETQ. The CDR3 is 16 amino acids. CDR3 bases: TGCGCCAGCAGCTTGGGAGGTAGCGGGAACACAGATACGCAGTATTTT. This translates into CASSLGGSGNTDTQYF. Filled out from reference TRBV5-1 and TRBJ2-3, the complete variable domain reads KAGVTQTPRYLIKTRGQQVTLSCSPISGHRSVSWYQQTPGQGLQFLFEYFSETQRNKGNFPGRFSGRQFSNSRSEMNVSTLELGDSALYLCASSLGGSGNTDTQYFGPGTRLTVL.

The V and J genes are TRBV24-1 and TRBJ2-1, with D perhaps TRBD1 (6 bases). The CDR3 length is 16 residues. The V and J ends lost 0 bases and 2 bases respectively, with 10 bases between them. Per germline, CDR1 KGHDR and CDR2 SFDVKD. CDR3 sequence reads: CATSDLLGDTYNEQFF. In DNA form, the CDR3 reads TGTGCCACCAGTGATTTGCTAGGGGACACCTACAATGAGCAGTTCTTC.